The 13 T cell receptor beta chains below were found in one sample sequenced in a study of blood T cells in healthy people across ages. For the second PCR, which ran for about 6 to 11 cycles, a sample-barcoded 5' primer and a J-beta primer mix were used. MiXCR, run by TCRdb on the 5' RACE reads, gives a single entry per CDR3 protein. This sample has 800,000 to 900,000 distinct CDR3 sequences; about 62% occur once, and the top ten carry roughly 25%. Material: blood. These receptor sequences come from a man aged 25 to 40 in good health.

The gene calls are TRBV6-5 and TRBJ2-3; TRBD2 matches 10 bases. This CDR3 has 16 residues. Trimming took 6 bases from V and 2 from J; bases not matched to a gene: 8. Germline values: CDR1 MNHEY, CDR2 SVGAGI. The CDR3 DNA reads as TGTGCCAGCAGCCCGTGGAGCGGGGGGGACACAGATACGCAGTATTTT. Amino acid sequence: CASSPWSGGDTDTQYF.

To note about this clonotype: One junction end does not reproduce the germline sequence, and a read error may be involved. The CDR3 spells CASRTGTPEAQYF. CDR3 coding DNA: TGTGCCAGCCGTACCGGGACCCCAGAGGCCCAGTACTTC. The rearrangement joins TRBV6-5 to TRBJ2-5; TRBD1 or TRBD2 may be the D gene (5 bases each). Germline V gene lookup returns CDR1 MNHEY and CDR2 SVGAGI. The CDR3 runs 13 residues.

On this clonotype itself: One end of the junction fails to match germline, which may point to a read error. This chain's CDR3 is CATSRGREQGTSSYKSPLHF. CDR3 sequence (DNA): TGTGCCACCAGCAGAGGCAGGGAACAGGGCACCAGCTCCTATAAGTCACCCCTCCACTTT. The chain is built from TRBV15 and TRBJ1-6; possible D gene TRBD1, 6 bases. The length of the CDR3 is 20 residues. Germline V gene lookup returns CDR1 LNHNV and CDR2 YYDKDF (reference sequence).

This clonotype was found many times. CDR3 in amino acids: CASSLAGGAYEQYF. The CDR3 coding sequence is TGTGCCAGCAGTCTAGCGGGGGGAGCCTACGAGCAGTACTTC. V gene TRBV7-2 combines with J gene TRBJ2-7; 11 nucleotides agree with TRBD2. Germline CDR1 SGHTA, CDR2 FQGNSA. V trimming: 6 bases; J trimming: 2 bases; junction bases outside the gene matches: 3. This CDR3 has 14 residues. The variable domain in full, completed from reference TRBV7-2 and TRBJ2-7, reads GAGVSQSPSNKVTEKGKDVELRCDPISGHTALYWYRQSLGQGLEFLIYFQGNSAPDKSGLPSDRFSAERTGGSVSTLTIQRTQQEDSAVYLCASSLAGGAYEQYFGPGTRLTVT.

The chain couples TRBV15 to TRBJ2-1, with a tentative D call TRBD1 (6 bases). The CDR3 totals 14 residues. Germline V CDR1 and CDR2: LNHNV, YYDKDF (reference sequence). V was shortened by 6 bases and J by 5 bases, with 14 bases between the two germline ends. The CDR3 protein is CATRSTSGDNEQFF. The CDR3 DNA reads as TGTGCCACCAGATCCACCTCAGGGGACAATGAGCAGTTCTTC. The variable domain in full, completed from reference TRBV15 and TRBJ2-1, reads DAMVIQNPRYQVTQFGKPVTLSCSQTLNHNVMYWYQQKSSQAPKLLFHYYDKDFNNEADTPDNFQSRRPNTSFCFLDIRSPGLGDTAMYLCATRSTSGDNEQFFGPGTRLTVL.

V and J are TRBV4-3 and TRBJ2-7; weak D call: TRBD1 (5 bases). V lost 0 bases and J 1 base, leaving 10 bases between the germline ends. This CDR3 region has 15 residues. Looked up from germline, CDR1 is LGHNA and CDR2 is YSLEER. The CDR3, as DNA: TGCGCCAGCAGCCAAGAGACAGTGGGATCCTACGAGCAGTACTTC. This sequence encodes CASSQETVGSYEQYF.

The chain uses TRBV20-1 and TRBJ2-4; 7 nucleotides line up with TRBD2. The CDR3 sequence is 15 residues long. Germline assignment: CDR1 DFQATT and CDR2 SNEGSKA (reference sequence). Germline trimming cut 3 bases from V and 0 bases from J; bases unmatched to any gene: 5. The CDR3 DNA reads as TGCAGTGCTAGGGCGGGAGAACTAGCCAAAAACATTCAGTACTTC. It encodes CSARAGELAKNIQYF.

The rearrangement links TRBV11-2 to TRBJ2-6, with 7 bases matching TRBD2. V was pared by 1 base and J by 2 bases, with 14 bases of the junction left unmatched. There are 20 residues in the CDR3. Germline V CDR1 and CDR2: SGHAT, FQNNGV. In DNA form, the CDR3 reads TGTGCCAGCAGCTTAGCCGGTTCGGTCTTGGGAGGGGCTGGGGCCAACGTCCTGACTTTC. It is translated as CASSLAGSVLGGAGANVLTF.

The CDR3 coding sequence is TGCAGCGCCTTCGGTACGTACACTGAAGCTTTCTTT. Protein: CSAFGTYTEAFF. The chain links TRBV29-1 to TRBJ1-1; D call uncertain. This CDR3 has 12 amino acids. V was pared by 7 bases and J by 3 bases, with 12 bases between. CDR1 is SQVTM and CDR2 is ANQGSEA in the germline V gene.

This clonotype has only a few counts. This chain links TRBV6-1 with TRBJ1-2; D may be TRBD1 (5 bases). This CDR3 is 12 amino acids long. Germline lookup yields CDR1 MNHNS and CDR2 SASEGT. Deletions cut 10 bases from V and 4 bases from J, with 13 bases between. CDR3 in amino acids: CAKGDGTYGYTF. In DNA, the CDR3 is TGTGCCAAAGGGGACGGAACCTATGGCTACACCTTC.

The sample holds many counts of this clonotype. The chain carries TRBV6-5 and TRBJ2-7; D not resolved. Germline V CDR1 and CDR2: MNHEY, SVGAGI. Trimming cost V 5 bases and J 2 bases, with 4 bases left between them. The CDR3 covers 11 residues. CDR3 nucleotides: TGTGCCAGCAGTACAACCTACGAGCAGTACTTC. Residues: CASSTTYEQYF.

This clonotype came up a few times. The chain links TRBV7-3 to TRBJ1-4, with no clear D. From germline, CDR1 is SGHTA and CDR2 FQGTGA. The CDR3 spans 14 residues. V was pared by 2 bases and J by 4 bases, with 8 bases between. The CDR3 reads CASSLWQNNEKLFF. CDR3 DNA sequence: TGTGCCAGCAGCTTATGGCAGAATAATGAAAAACTGTTTTTT.

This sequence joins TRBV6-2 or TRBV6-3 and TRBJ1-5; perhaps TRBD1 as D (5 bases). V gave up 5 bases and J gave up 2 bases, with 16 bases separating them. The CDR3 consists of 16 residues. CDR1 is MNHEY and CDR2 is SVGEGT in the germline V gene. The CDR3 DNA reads TGTGCCAGCAGTAACCCCTGGGGGGTAGGCAATCAGCCCCAGCATTTT. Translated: CASSNPWGVGNQPQHF.